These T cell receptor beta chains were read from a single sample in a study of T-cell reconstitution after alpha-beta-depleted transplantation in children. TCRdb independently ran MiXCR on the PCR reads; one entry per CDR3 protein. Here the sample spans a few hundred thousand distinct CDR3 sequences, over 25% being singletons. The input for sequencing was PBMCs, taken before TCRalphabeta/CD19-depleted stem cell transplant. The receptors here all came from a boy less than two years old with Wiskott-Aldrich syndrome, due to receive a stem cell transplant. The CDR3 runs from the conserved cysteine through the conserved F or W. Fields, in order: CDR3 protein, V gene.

CDR3 protein: CASSTRPADTQYF; V gene: TRBV5-1
CDR3 protein: CASGGLGVSDEQYF; V gene: TRBV28
CDR3 protein: CASREERGPIGTGELFF; V gene: TRBV27
CDR3 protein: CSAKSGPQQFF; V gene: TRBV20-1
CDR3 protein: CSASQVNQPQHF; V gene: TRBV20-1
CDR3 protein: CATQNPGEQTQYF; V gene: TRBV5-1
CDR3 protein: CASTQGQGETQYF; V gene: TRBV2
CDR3 protein: CSARGHGTAVDQAFF; V gene: TRBV20-1
CDR3 protein: CSVAWTGRNYGYTF; V gene: TRBV29-1
CDR3 protein: CSAPRGRLNTEAFF; V gene: TRBV20-1
CDR3 protein: CASSLGFGGFSYEQYF; V gene: TRBV11-2
CDR3 protein: CSARTGGNGNQPQHF; V gene: TRBV20-1
CDR3 protein: CASSPTVGAQSDTQYF; V gene: TRBV18
CDR3 protein: CSVQGDTEAFF; V gene: TRBV20-1
CDR3 protein: CASSQPEREPSDTQYF; V gene: TRBV5-1
CDR3 protein: CSAQTRRGTTYEQYF; V gene: TRBV20-1
CDR3 protein: CSARIRSGGNSYNEQFF; V gene: TRBV20-1
CDR3 protein: CASTDGWSWNSTDTQYF; V gene: TRBV5-1
CDR3 protein: CASSMARQPQHF; V gene: TRBV19
CDR3 protein: CASGPATDTQYF; V gene: TRBV11-2
CDR3 protein: CASSEALSGSLYF; V gene: TRBV6-1
CDR3 protein: CASSLNPEGPFEQYF; V gene: TRBV7-3
CDR3 protein: CAISRGITDTQYF; V gene: TRBV10-3
CDR3 protein: CASSGTGLIDGYTF; V gene: TRBV27
CDR3 protein: CASSLRGAPPETQYF; V gene: TRBV7-9
CDR3 protein: CASKDTADTEAFF; V gene: TRBV27
CDR3 protein: CASSSDRGRTDTQYF; V gene: TRBV7-2
CDR3 protein: CASSNIIAPYEQYF; V gene: TRBV7-2
CDR3 protein: CASSSRPGLVNNEQYF; V gene: TRBV7-2
CDR3 protein: CASSTTKGAFF; V gene: TRBV28
CDR3 protein: CASSLAGYNNEQFF; V gene: TRBV27